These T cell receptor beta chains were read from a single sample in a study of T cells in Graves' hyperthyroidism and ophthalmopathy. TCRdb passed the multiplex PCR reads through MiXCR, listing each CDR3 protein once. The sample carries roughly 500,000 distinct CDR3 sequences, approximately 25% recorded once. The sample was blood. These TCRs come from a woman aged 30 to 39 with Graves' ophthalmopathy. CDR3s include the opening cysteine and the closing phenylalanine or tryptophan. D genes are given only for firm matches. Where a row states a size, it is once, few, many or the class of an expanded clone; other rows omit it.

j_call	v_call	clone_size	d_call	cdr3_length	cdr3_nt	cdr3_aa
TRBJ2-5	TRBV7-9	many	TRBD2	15	TGTGCCAGCAGCCACAGCGGGGGAAGAGCGGAGACCCAGTACTTC	CASSHSGGRAETQYF
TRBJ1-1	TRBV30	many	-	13	TGTGCCTGGAGTACAGGAGGGAGTGATGAAGCTTTCTTT	CAWSTGGSDEAFF
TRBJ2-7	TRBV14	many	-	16	TGTGCCAGCAGCCAATTTTCCGGTGACTTTCTCCAACGAGGGGACTTC	CASSQFSGDFLQRGDF
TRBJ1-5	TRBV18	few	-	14	TGTGCCAGCTCAGATGGTCGGGCCAATCAGCCCCAGCATTTT	CASSDGRANQPQHF
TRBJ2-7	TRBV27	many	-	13	TGTGCCAGCAGTTCGACCGACGGCTACGAGCAGTACTTC	CASSSTDGYEQYF
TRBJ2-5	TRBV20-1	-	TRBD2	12	TGCAGTGCAACTAGCGAGTGGGAGACCCAGTACTTC	CSATSEWETQYF
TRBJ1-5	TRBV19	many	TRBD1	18	TGTGCCAGTAGTCCCTGGACAGGGTTCCCTCTCAGCAATCAGCCCCAGCATTTT	CASSPWTGFPLSNQPQHF
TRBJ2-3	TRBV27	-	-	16	TGTGCCAGCAGTACCATCGGGGTAGGGGGCACAGATACGCAGTATTTT	CASSTIGVGGTDTQYF
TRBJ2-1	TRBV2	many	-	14	TGTGCCAGCAGCGTAGGGGCTCTGGGTACTGAGCAGTTCTTC	CASSVGALGTEQFF
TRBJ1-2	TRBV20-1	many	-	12	TGCAGTGCCCCGAGAGGGGGGGGTGGCTACACCTTC	CSAPRGGGGYTF
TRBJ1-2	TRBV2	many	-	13	TGTGCCAGCAGTGAGGGGAGTCGGCGTGGCTACACCTTC	CASSEGSRRGYTF
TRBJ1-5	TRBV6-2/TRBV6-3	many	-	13	TGTGCCAGCAGTTCCACCGCTAATCAGCCCCAGCATTTT	CASSSTANQPQHF
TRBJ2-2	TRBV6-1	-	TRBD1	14	TGTGCCAGCAGTGGACAGGGGCTAGGAGGGGAGCTGTTTTTT	CASSGQGLGGELFF
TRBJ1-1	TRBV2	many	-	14	TGTGCCAGCAGTGAAGATAGGATAGGCACTGAAGCTTTCTTT	CASSEDRIGTEAFF